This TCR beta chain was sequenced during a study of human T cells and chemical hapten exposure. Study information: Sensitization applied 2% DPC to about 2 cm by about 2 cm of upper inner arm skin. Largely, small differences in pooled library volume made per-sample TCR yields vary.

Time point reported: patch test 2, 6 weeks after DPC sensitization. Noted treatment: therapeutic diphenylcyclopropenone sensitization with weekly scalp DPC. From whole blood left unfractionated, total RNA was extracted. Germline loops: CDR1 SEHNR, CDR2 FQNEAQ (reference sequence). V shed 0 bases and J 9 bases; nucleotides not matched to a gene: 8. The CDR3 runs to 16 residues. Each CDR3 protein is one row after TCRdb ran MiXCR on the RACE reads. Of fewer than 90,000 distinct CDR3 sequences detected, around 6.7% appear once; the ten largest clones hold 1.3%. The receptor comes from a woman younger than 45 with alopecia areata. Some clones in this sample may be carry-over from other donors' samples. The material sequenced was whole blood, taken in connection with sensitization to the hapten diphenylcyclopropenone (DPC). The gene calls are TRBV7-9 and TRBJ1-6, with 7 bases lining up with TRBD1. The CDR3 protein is CASSLAEDRLGSPLHF. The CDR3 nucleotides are TGTGCCAGCAGCTTAGCGGAGGACAGGCTTGGTTCACCCCTCCACTTT.